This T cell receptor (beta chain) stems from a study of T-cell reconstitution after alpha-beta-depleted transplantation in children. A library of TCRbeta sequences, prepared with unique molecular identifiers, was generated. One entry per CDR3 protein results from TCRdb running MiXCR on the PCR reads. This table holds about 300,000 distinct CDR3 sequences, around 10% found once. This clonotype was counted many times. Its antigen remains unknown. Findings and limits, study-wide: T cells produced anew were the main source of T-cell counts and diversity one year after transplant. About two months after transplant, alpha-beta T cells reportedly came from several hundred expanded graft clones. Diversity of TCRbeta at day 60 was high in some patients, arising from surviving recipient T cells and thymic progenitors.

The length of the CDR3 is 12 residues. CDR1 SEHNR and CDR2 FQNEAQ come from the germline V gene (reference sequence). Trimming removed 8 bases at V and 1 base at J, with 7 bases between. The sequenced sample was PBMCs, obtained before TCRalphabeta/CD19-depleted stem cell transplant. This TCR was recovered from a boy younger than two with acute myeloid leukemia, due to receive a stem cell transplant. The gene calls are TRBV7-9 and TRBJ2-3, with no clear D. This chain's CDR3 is CASSRGTDTQYF. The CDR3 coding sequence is TGTGCCAGCTCGAGAGGCACAGATACGCAGTATTTT.